A selection of T cell receptor beta chains follows, all from one sample in a study of blood T cell repertoires in COVID-19. Only in-frame clones appear in the TCRdb table, and some are missing; sequencing was by immunoSEQ multiplex PCR. This sample has some 300,000 clones, with approximately 88% found just once. Sequencing was performed on peripheral blood. The receptors here all came from a woman aged 25 to 39 who had recovered from COVID-19. The CDR3 runs from the conserved cysteine through the conserved F or W. The D gene is left open where the match is weak. Clone size is not always given. Where it is, it says once, few, many or a class for expanded clones.

D: .; V: TRBV28; J: TRBJ2-7; size: .; DNA: TGTGCCAGCAGTTTATCCTTAATCCGGAGCTACGAGCAGTACTTC; CDR3: CASSLSLIRSYEQYF
D: TRBD1; V: TRBV6-6; J: TRBJ1-5; size: .; DNA: TGTGCCGGGGGACAGGGGTATCAGCCCCAGCATTTT; CDR3: CAGGQGYQPQHF
D: .; V: TRBV5-4; J: TRBJ1-1; size: few; DNA: TGTGCCAGCAGCTTGGAGCCGGACAGTGAAGCTTTCTTT; CDR3: CASSLEPDSEAFF
D: .; V: TRBV7-9; J: TRBJ2-2; size: .; DNA: TGTGCCAGCAGCTTTTGGGACTCCACCGGGGAGCTGTTTTTT; CDR3: CASSFWDSTGELFF
D: TRBD2; V: TRBV7-6; J: TRBJ2-3; size: .; DNA: TGTGCCAGCAGCCGACTAGCGGGGGGTGATACGCAGTATTTT; CDR3: CASSRLAGGDTQYF
D: TRBD1; V: TRBV6-5; J: TRBJ2-4; size: .; DNA: TGTGCCAGCAGTCAGACGACAGGGGAGAAGCACATTCAGTACTTC; CDR3: CASSQTTGEKHIQYF
D: TRBD1; V: TRBV28; J: TRBJ1-6; size: .; DNA: TGTGCCAGCAGTTTAACAGGGGGTTTCAGGTCACCCCTCCACTTT; CDR3: CASSLTGGFRSPLHF
D: TRBD1; V: TRBV11-2; J: TRBJ1-2; size: .; DNA: TGTGCCAGCAGCACCTCGGGACAGTACTATGGCTACACCTTC; CDR3: CASSTSGQYYGYTF
D: TRBD1; V: TRBV6-2/TRBV6-3; J: TRBJ1-1; size: .; DNA: TGTGCCAGCAGCCCTCTGGACAGGGCATTCGCTGAAGCTTTCTTT; CDR3: CASSPLDRAFAEAFF
D: .; V: TRBV28; J: TRBJ1-6; size: once; DNA: TGTGCCAGCAGGGCATTACTTGGGGGGGGCTCATATTCACCCCTCCACTTT; CDR3: CASRALLGGGSYSPLHF